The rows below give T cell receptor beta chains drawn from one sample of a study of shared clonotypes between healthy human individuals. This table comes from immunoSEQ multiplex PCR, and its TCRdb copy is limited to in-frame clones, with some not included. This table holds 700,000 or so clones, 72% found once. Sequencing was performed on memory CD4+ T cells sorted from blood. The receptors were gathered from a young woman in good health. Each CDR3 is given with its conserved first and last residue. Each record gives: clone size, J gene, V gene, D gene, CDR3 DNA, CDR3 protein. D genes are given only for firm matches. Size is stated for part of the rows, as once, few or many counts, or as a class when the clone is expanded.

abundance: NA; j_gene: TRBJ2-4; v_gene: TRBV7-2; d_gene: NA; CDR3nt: TGTGCCAGCAGCTCCTGGCCCAAAACAGGGCTAAACATTCAGTACTTC; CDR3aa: CASSSWPKTGLNIQYF
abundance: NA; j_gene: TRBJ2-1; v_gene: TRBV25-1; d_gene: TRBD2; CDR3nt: TGTGCCAGCAGTCCCGCCGCGGAGGAGGGAGGGTACAATGAGCAGTTCTTC; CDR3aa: CASSPAAEEGGYNEQFF
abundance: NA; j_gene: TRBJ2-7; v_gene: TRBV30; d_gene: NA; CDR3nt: TGTGCCTGGAGCCGACAGGGAGGTGCCTACGAGCAGTACTTC; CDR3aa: CAWSRQGGAYEQYF
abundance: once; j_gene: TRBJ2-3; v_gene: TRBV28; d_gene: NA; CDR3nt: TGTGCCACCCTAGAATCCACAGATACGCAGTATTTT; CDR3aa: CATLESTDTQYF
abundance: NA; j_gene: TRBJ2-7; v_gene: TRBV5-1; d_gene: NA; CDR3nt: TGCGCCAGCAGCTTGGTAACGGTTTCCGAGCAGTACTTC; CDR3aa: CASSLVTVSEQYF
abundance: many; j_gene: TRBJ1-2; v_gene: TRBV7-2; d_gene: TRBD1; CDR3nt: TGTGCCAGCAGCCTACATACAGGGGGCGCGGCCTATGGCTACACCTTC; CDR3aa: CASSLHTGGAAYGYTF
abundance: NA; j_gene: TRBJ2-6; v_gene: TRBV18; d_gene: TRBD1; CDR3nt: TGTGCCAGCTCACCAGTAGCAGGGGGTTCCTCTGGGGCCAACGTCCTGACTTTC; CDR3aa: CASSPVAGGSSGANVLTF
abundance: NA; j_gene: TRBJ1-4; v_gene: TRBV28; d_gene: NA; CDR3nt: TGTGCCAGCGGCTTCAGGGAAAAACTGTTTTTT; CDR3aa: CASGFREKLFF
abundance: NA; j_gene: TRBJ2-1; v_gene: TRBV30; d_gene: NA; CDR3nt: TGTGCCTGGAGTGTACAGAGGTTGGGGCAGTTCTTC; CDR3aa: CAWSVQRLGQFF
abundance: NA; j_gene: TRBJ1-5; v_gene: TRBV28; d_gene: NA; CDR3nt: TGTGCCAGCACCACCGAGGTGCAGGGTGTCCAGCCCCAGCATTTT; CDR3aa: CASTTEVQGVQPQHF
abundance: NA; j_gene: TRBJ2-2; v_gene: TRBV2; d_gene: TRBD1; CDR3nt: TGTGCCAGAGGGACAGCTTACACCGGGGAGCTGTTTTTT; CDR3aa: CARGTAYTGELFF
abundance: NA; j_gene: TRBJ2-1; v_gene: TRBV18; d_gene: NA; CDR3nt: TGTGCCAGCTCACCAGTGGAGGGACACTACAATGAGCAGTTCTTC; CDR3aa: CASSPVEGHYNEQFF
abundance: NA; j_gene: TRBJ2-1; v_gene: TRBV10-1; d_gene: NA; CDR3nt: TGCGCCAGCAGTGAGCCCCGCTACGGTGAGCAGTTCTTC; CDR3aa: CASSEPRYGEQFF
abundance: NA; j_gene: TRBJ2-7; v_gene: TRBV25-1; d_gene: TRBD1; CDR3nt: TGTGCCAGCAGTGGGGGACAGGTGACTTCAACCTACGAGCAGTACTTC; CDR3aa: CASSGGQVTSTYEQYF
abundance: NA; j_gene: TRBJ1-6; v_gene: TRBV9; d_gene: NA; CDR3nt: TGTGCCAGCAGCGAGAGAGACAACCCTAGGAACTATTCACCCCTCCACTTT; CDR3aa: CASSERDNPRNYSPLHF
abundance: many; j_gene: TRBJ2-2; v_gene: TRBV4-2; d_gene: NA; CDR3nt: TGTGCCAGCAGCCAAGATCCTTCCGGTTTTGGGGAGCTGTTTTTT; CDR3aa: CASSQDPSGFGELFF
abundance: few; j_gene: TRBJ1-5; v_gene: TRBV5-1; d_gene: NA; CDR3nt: TGCGCCAGCACCCTGGGAGAGGGTCAGCCCCAGCATTTT; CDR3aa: CASTLGEGQPQHF
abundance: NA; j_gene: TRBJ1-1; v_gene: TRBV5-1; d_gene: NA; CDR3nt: TGCGCCAGCCGGGAGGGGAGCTGGAGTGAAGCTTTCTTT; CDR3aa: CASREGSWSEAFF
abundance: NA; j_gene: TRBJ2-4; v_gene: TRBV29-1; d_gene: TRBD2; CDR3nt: TGCAGCGTGACCGGGACTAGCGGGAGAGGCGCCAAAAACATTCAGTACTTC; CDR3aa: CSVTGTSGRGAKNIQYF
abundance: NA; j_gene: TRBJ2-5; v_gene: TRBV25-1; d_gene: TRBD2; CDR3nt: TGTGCCATCCGGGGGGGTTCCCAAGAGACCCAGTACTTC; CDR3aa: CAIRGGSQETQYF
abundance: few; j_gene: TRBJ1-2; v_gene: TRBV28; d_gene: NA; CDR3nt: TGTGCCAGCGGCGGGAACTATGGCTACACCTTC; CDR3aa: CASGGNYGYTF
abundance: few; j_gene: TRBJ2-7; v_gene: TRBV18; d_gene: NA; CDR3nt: TGTGCCAGCTCACCCGAGGGGACACCCTACGAGCAGTACTTC; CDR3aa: CASSPEGTPYEQYF
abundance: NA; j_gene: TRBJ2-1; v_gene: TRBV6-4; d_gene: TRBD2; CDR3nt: TGTGCCAGCAGTGACGTGTCGGGACTAGTTCCCAATGAGCAGTTCTTC; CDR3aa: CASSDVSGLVPNEQFF
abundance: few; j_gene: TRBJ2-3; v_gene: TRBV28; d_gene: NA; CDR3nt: TGTGCCAGCAGTTTCGGACGGTTTACGCAGTATTTT; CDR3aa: CASSFGRFTQYF
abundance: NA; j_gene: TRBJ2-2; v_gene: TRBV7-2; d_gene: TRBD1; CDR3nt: TGTGCCAGCAGCTTACAGACAGGGGTTTACGTGACCGGGGAGCTGTTTTTT; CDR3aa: CASSLQTGVYVTGELFF
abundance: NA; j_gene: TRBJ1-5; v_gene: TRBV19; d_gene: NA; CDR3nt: TGTGCCAGTAGTATAGTGGATCAGCCCCAGCATTTT; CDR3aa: CASSIVDQPQHF
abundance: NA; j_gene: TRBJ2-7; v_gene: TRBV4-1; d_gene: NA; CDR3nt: TGCGCCAGCAGCCAAGCTTCCTTGAGGGAGATGAGATTGGAGGAGCAGTACTTC; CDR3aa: CASSQASLREMRLEEQYF